This TCR beta chain emerged from a study of brain T cells in children with intractable seizures. Regarding the study as a whole: Pre-surgery blood may have been undersampled, hiding some clones.

Concerning this clone: The antigen is not known.

The assay was immunoSEQ multiplex PCR, and TCRdb's table has in-frame clones only and misses some. The table has about 40,000 clones, roughly 90% seen once; the top ten hold 6.3%. Pre-surgery treatment included at least one anti-epileptic drug. CDR1 and CDR2 from the germline V gene are GTSNPN and SVGIG (reference sequence). The V gene lost 0 bases and the J gene lost 0 bases, with 6 bases spanning the gap. The CDR3 covers 14 residues. The clonotype was recovered from a girl between 2 and 10 years old with tuberous sclerosis and intractable seizures. The chain couples TRBV30 to TRBJ1-5, with no clear D. Sequencing was performed on peripheral blood, taken at surgery. The CDR3 bases are TGTGCCTGGAGTGTTACAAATAGCAATCAGCCCCAGCATTTT. Translating gives CAWSVTNSNQPQHF.